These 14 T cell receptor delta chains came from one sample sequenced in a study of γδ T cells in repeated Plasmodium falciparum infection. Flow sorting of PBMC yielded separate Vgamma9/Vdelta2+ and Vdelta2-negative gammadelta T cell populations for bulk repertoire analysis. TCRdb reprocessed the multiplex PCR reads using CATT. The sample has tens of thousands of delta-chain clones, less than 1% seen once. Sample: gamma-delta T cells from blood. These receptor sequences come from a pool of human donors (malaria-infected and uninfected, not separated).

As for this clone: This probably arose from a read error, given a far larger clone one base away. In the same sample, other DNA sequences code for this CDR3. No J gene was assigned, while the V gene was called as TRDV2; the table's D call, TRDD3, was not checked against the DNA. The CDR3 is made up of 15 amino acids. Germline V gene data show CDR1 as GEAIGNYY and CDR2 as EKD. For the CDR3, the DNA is TGTGCCTGTGACCCGGCCGGGGGGGAAACCGATAAACTCATCTTC. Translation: CACDPAGGETDKLIF.

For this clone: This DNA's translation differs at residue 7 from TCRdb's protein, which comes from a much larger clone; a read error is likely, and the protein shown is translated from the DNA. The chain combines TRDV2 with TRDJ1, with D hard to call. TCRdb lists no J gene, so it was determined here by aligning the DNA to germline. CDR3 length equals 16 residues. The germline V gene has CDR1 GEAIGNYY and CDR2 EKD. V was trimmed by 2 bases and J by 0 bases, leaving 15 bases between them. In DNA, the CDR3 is TGTGCCTGTGACAAGGTGAGGGTTCTCTACACCGATAAACTCATCTTT. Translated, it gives CACDKVRVLYTDKLIF.

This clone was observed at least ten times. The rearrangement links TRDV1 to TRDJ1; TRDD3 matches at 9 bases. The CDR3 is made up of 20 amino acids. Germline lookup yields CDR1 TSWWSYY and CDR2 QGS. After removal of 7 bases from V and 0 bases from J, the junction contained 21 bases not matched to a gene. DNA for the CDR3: TGTGCTCTTGATCGTGTGGGCGGCAGGGGGATACACATATACACCGATAAACTCATCTTT. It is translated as CALDRVGGRGIHIYTDKLIF.

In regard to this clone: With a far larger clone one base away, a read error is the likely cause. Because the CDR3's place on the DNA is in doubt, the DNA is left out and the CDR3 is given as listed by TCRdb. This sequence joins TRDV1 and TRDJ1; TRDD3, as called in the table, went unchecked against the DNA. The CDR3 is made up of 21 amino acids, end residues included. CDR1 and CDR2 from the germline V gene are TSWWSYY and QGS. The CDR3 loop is CALGDSTAWGIGASYTDKLIF.

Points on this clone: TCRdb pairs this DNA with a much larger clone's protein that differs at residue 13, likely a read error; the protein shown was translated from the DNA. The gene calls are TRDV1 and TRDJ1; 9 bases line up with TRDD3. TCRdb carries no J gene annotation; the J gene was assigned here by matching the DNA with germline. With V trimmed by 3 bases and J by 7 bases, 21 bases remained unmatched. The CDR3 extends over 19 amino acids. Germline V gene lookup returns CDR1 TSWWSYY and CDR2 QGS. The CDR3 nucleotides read TGTGCTCTTGGGGACGGGCGGCATCCTCGGGGGATACAAAACCGTAAACTCATCTTT. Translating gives CALGDGRHPRGIQNRKLIF.

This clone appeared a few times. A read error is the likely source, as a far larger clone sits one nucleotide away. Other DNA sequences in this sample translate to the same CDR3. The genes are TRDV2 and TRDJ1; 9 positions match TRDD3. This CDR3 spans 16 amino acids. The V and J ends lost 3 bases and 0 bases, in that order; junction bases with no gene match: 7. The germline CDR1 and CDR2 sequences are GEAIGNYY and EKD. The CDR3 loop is CACDPGGWLYTDKLIF. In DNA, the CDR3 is TGTGCCTGTGACCCTGGGGGATGGCTTTACACCGATAAACTCATCTTT.

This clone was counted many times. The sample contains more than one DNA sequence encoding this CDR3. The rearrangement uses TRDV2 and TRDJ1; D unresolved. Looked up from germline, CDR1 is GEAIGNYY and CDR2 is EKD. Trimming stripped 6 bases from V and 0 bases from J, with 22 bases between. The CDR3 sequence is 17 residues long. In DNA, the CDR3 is TGTGCCTGTAAAACCCTGGACGAGGGACCTTACACCGATAAACTCATCTTT. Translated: CACKTLDEGPYTDKLIF.

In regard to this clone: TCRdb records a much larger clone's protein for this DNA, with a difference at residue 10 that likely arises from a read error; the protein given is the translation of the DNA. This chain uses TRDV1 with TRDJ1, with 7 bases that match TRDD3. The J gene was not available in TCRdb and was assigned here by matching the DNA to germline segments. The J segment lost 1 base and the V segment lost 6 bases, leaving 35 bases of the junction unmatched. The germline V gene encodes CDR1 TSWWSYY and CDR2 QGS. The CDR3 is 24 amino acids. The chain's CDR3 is CALGPSPPLGTLLGTSGVTDKLIF. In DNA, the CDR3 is TGTGCTCTTGGTCCCTCCCCCCCACTCGGCACCTTACTGGGGACCTCGGGTGTCACCGATAAACTCATCTTT.

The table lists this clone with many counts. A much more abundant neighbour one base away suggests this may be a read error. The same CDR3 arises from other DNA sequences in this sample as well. CDR3 nucleotides: TGCGCTCTTGGGTCCCCAACCTTCGACCTTCTGGGGGATATCCTCGATAAACTCATCTTT. Translating it yields CALGSPTFDLLGDILDKLIF. The genes are TRDV1 and TRDJ1; 10 nucleotides align to TRDD3. CDR1 TSWWSYY and CDR2 QGS come from the germline V gene. This CDR3 is built from 20 residues.

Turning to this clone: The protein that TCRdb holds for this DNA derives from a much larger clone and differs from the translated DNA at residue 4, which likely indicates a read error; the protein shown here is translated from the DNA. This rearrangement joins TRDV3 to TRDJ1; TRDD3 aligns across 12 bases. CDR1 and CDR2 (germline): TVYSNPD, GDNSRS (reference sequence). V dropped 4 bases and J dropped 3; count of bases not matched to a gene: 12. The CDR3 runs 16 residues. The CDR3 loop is CASRPYWGIQPDKLIF. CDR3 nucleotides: TGTGCCTCGAGGCCATACTGGGGGATACAACCCGATAAACTCATCTTT.

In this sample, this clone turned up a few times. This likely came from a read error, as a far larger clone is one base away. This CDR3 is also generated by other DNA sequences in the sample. The CDR3 region has the DNA TGTGCTCTTGGGAGTGCCTCCCTACTGGGGAAAGGAACCGATAAACTTATCTTT. It codes for CALGSASLLGKGTDKLIF. V gene TRDV1 was called; the J gene was not; the table's D call, TRDD3, has no DNA check behind it. From germline, CDR1 is TSWWSYY and CDR2 QGS. There are 18 residues in the CDR3.

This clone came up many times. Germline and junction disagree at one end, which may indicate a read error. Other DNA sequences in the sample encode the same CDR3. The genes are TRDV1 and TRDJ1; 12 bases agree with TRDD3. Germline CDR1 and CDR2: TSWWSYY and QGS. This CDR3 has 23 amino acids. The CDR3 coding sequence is TGCGCTCTTGGGCCCGCGGGCGTTCCTGCACTGTACTGGGGGATACTAGATTCCGATAAACTCATCTTT. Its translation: CALGPAGVPALYWGILDSDKLIF.

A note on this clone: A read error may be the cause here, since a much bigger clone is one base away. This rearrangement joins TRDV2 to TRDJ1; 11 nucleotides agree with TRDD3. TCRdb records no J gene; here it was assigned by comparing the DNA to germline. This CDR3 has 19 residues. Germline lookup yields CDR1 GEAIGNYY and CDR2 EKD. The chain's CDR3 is CACDYLTLGDTYGTDKLIF. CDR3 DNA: TGCGCCTGTGACTACCTTACCCTGGGGGATACCTACGGCACCGATAAACTCATCTTT.

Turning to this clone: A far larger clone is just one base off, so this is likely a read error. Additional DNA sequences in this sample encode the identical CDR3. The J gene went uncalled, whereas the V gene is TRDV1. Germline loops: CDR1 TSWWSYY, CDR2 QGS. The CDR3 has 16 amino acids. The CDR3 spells CALGEPFPPYTDKLIF. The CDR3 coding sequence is TGTGCTCTTGGAGAGCCTTTTCCTCCTTACACCGATAAGCTCATCTTT.